This T cell receptor beta chain is drawn from a study of blood T cell repertoires in COVID-19. Overall study context: The recovered donors of Cohort 3 showed two negative PCRs, clearance, or symptom resolution. Sample material is recorded as cDNA or gDNA derived from T cells, B-cell-depleted T cells, or PBMCs.

The V and J ends lost 3 bases and 8 bases, in that order; junction bases with no gene match: 6. Germline assignment: CDR1 SGDLS and CDR2 YYNGEE. CDR3 length equals 13 residues. Participant-given clinical history determined each cohort assignment. Authors' methods: Estimation of nucleated cell counts was performed using reference gene primer amplification. Only in-frame clones appear in the TCRdb table, and some are missing; sequencing was by immunoSEQ multiplex PCR. That table gives V, J and clone size, and the DNA gave D and trimming. The sample records roughly 200,000 clones, about 88% being singletons.

The source of this sequence is a woman between 35 and 50 years old in a cohort exposed to, infected with or recovered from COVID-19 (not recorded which). Material for sequencing was PBMCs or T cells enriched from blood (not recorded which). The chain couples TRBV9 to TRBJ1-2; TRBD1 aligns across 8 bases. CDR3 in amino acids: CASSGARGPGYTF. The CDR3 nucleotides are TGTGCCAGCAGCGGAGCCAGGGGGCCCGGCTACACCTTC.